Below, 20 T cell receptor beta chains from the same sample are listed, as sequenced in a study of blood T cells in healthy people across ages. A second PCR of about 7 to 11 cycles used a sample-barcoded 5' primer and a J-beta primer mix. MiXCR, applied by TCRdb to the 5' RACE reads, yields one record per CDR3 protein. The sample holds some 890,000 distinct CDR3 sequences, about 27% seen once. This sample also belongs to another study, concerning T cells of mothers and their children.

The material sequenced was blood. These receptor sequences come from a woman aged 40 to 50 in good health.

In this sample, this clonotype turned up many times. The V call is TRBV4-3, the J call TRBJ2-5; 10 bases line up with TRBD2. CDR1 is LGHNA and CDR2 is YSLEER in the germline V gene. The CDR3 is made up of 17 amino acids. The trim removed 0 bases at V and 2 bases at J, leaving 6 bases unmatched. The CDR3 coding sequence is TGCGCCAGCAGCCAAGAAGGAAGCGGGGGGGGGCAAGAGACCCAGTACTTC. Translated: CASSQEGSGGGQETQYF.

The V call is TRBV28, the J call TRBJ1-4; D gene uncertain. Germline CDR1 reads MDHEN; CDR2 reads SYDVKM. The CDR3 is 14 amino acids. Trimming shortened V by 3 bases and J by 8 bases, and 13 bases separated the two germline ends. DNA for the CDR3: TGTGCCAGCAGTTTTGGGTCCAACACGGAAAAACTGTTTTTT. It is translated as CASSFGSNTEKLFF.

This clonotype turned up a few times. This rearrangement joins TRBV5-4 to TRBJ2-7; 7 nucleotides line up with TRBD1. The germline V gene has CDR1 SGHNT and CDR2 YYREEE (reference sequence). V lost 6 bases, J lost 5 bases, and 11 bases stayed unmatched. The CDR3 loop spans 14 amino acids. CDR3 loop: CASTPPGQMDEQYF. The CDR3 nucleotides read TGTGCCAGCACCCCCCCGGGACAGATGGACGAGCAGTACTTC.

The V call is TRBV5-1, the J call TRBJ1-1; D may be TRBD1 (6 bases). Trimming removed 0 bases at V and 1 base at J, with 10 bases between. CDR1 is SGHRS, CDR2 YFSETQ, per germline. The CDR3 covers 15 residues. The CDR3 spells CASSLASTGNTEAFF. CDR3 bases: TGCGCCAGCAGCTTGGCCTCGACAGGGAACACTGAAGCTTTCTTT.

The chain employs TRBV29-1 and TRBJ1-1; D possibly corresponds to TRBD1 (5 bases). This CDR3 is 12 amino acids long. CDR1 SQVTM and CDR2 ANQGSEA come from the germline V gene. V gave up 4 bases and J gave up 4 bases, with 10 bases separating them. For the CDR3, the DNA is TGCAGCGTTGGACAGACTGCCACTGAAGCTTTCTTT. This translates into CSVGQTATEAFF.

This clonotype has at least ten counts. Written as DNA, the CDR3 is TGCGCCAGCAGCCGGGAACAAAGAGCGGGGGTCGACACCGGGGAGCTGTTTTTT. This translates into CASSREQRAGVDTGELFF. V is TRBV4-1 and J is TRBJ2-2; the match to TRBD2 covers 8 bases. Germline CDR1 reads MGHRA; CDR2 reads YSYEKL. J gave up 3 bases and V 4 bases, and 13 bases lay outside the gene matches. This CDR3 is built from 18 residues.

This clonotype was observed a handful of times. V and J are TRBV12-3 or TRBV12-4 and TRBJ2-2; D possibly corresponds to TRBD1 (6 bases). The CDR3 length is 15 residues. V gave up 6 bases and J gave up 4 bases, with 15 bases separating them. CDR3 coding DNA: TGTGCCAGCAGCCTAAACAGGGCGGGCACCGGGGAGCTGTTTTTT. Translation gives CASSLNRAGTGELFF.

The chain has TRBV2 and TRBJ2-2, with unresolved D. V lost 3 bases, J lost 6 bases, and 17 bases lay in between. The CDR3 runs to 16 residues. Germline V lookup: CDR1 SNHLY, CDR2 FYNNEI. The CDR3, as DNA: TGTGCCAGCAGTGAGAAGGGTGTTGAAATACCCGGGGAGCTGTTTTTT. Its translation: CASSEKGVEIPGELFF.

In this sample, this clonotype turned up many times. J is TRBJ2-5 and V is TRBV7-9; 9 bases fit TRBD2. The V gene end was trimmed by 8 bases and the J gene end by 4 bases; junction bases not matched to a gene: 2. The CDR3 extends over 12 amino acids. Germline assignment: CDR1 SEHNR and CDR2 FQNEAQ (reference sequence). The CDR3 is CASRSGGETQYF. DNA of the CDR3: TGTGCCAGCCGTAGCGGGGGAGAGACCCAGTACTTC.

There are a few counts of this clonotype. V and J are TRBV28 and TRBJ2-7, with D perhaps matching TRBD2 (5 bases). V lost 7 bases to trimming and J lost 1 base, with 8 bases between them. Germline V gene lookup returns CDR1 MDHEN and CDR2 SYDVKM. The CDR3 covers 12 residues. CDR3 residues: CASNEGSYEQYF. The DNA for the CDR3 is TGTGCCAGCAATGAGGGTTCCTACGAGCAGTACTTC.

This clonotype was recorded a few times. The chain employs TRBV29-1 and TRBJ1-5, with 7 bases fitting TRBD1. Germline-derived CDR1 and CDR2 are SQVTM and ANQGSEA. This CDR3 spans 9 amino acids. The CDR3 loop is CSGTVSQHF. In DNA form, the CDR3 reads TGCAGTGGGACAGTTTCCCAGCATTTT. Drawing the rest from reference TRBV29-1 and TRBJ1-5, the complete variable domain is SAVISQKPSRDICQRGTSLTIQCQVDSQVTMMFWYRQQPGQSLTLIATANQGSEATYESGFVIDKFPISRPNLTFSTLTVSNMSPEDSSIYLCSGTVSQHFGDGTRLSIL.

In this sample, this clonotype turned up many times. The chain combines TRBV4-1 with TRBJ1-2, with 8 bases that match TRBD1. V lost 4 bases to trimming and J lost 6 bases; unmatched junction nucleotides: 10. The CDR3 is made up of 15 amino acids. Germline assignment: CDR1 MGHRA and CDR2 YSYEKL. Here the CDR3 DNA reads TGCGCCAGCAGCCCCACCCCAGGGGGCTTAAATGGCTACACCTTC. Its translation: CASSPTPGGLNGYTF.

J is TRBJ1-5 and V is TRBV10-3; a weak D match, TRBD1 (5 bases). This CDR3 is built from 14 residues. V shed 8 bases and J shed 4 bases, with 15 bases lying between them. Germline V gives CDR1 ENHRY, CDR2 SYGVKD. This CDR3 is CAIDDGGANQPQHF. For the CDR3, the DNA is TGTGCCATCGACGACGGGGGAGCAAATCAGCCCCAGCATTTT.

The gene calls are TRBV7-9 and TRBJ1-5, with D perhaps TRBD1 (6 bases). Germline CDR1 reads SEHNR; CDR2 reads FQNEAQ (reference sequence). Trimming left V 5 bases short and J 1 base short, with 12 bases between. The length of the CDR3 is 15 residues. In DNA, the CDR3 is TGTGCCAGCAGCCAGGGACACCTAAGCAATCAGCCCCAGCATTTT. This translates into CASSQGHLSNQPQHF.

CDR3 sequence (DNA): TGTGCCAGCAGCCGCCGACTAGCGGGCGCCTTCTACAATGAGCAGTACTTC. It codes for CASSRRLAGAFYNEQYF. This chain connects TRBV7-6 to TRBJ2-4; TRBD2 matches at 10 bases. V trimming: 5 bases; J trimming: 13 bases; junction bases outside the gene matches: 20. The germline gives CDR1 SGHVS, CDR2 FNYEAQ. This CDR3 contains 17 residues.

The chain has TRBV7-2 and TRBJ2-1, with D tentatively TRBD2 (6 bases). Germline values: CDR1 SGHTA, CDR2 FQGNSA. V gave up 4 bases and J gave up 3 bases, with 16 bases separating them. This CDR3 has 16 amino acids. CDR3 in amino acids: CASSWGDGAIYNEQFF. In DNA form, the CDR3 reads TGTGCCAGCAGCTGGGGGGACGGGGCCATCTACAATGAGCAGTTCTTC.

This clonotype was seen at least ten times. The CDR3 reads CSARDLYGGGFYEQYF. DNA for the CDR3: TGCAGTGCTAGAGATCTCTATGGCGGGGGTTTCTACGAGCAGTACTTC. V usage is TRBV20-1 and J usage is TRBJ2-7; the match to TRBD2 covers 7 bases. Germline lookup yields CDR1 DFQATT and CDR2 SNEGSKA (reference sequence). The V segment lost 0 bases and the J segment 3 bases; nucleotides outside the gene matches: 11. CDR3 size: 16 residues.

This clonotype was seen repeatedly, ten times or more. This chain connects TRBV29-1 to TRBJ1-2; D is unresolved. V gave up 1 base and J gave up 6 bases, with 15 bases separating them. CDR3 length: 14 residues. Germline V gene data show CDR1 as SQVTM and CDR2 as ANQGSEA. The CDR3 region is CSVEGLGPRDGYTF. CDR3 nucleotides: TGCAGCGTTGAAGGTTTGGGTCCTCGTGATGGCTACACCTTC.

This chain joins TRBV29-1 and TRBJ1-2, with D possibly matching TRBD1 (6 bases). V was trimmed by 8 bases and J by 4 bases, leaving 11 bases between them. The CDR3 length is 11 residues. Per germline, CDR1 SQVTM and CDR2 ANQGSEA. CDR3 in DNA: TGCAGCACCGGACAGACCTATGGCTACACCTTC. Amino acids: CSTGQTYGYTF.

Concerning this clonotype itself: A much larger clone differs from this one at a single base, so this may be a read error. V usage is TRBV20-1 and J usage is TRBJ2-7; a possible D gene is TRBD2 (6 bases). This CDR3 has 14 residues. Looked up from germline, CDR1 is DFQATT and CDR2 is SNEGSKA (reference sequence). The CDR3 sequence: CNARGGTGSYEQYF. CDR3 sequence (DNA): TGCAATGCTAGGGGTGGGACTGGTTCCTACGAGCAGTACTTC.